This record covers a single T cell receptor beta chain. These data originate in a study of blood T cell repertoires in COVID-19. Study details: Nucleic acid was either cDNA or gDNA, and it came from T cells, B-cell-depleted T cells, or PBMCs.

TCRdb's table, derived via immunoSEQ multiplex PCR, lists solely in-frame clones and lacks some. Counted here are 250,000 to 300,000 clones, about four fifths occurring once; the ten biggest clones make up approximately 6%. The CDR3 is 18 residues long. V shed 2 bases and J 2 bases; nucleotides not matched to a gene: 13. Germline V CDR1 and CDR2: LGHDT, YNNKEL (reference sequence). The rearrangement uses TRBV3-1 (or the pseudogene TRBV3-2) and TRBJ2-5; TRBD2 agrees at 8 bases. This TCR came from an elderly man with acute or convalescent COVID-19. Sequenced sample: peripheral blood. The CDR3 is CASSQKVRGGERQETQYF. In nucleotides, the CDR3 is TGTGCCAGCAGCCAAAAAGTCCGGGGGGGGGAGCGGCAAGAGACCCAGTACTTC.